Listed below are T cell receptor beta chains from one sample, sequenced in a study of cytomegalovirus exposure and HLA in healthy donors. Produced via immunoSEQ multiplex PCR; TCRdb's table is partial and in-frame only. Of about 160,000 clones detected, about four fifths appear once; the ten largest clones hold about 4%. What was sequenced was PBMCs. The receptors were sampled from a human donor in good health. CDR3s leave out the opening cysteine and the closing phenylalanine or tryptophan.

J,V,CDR3
TRBJ1-4,TRBV28,ASSVIRGEKLF
TRBJ2-7,TRBV5-1,ASSFGGASSGEQY
TRBJ2-2,TRBV7-9,ASSRLAGVPSTGELF
TRBJ2-7,TRBV9,ASSEAGLSYEQY
TRBJ1-1,TRBV2,ASAGQGGTEAF
TRBJ2-7,TRBV27,ASSFSFITGGNEQY
TRBJ2-7,TRBV4-1,ASSQDEIGTGYSGEQY
TRBJ1-2,TRBV2,ASSEDSGTPNYGYT
TRBJ1-4,TRBV5-1,ASSGTGGTNEKLF
TRBJ2-2,TRBV28,ASTGLITGELF
TRBJ2-7,TRBV19,ASSMTSGYEQY
TRBJ2-3,TRBV27,ASRTPGLAETDTQY
TRBJ1-1,TRBV7-9,ASSLDTREAF
TRBJ1-1,TRBV10-2,ASVQNTEAF
TRBJ2-5,TRBV13,ASSLGQKGKTQY
TRBJ2-2,TRBV5-6,ASSYLNTGELF
TRBJ2-3,TRBV6-5,ASSYTSGGGDTQY
TRBJ1-5,TRBV30,AWGQGINQPQH
TRBJ2-5,TRBV4-2,ASSWAPQETQY
TRBJ1-1,TRBV10-1,ASTRNEAF
TRBJ1-2,TRBV11-2,ASSLDRGGYGYT
TRBJ1-5,TRBV2,ASSDRGSSVEPQH